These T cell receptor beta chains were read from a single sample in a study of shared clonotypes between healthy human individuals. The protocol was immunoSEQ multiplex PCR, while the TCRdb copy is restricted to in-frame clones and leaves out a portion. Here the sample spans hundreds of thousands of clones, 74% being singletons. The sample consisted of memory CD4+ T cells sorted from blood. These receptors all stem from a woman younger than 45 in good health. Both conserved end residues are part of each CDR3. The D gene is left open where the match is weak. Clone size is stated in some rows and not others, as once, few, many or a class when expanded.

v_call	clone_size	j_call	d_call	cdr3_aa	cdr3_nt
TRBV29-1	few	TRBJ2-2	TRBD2	CSGRSGLTGELFF	TGCAGCGGACGTAGCGGGCTCACCGGGGAGCTGTTTTTT
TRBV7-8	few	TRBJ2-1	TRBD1	CASSAEGQGNEQFF	TGTGCCAGCAGCGCGGAGGGACAGGGTAATGAGCAGTTCTTC
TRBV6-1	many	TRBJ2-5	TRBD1	CASRVGQGQETQYF	TGTGCCAGCAGAGTGGGACAGGGCCAAGAGACCCAGTACTTC
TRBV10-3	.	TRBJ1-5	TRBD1	CAISGTADQPQHF	TGTGCCATCAGCGGGACAGCCGATCAGCCCCAGCATTTT
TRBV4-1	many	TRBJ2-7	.	CASSPRDGSYEQYF	TGCGCCAGCAGCCCCCGGGACGGTTCCTACGAGCAGTACTTC
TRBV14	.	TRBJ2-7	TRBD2	CASSLKSGRAFYEQYF	TGTGCCAGCAGCCTAAAGAGCGGGAGGGCCTTCTACGAGCAGTACTTC
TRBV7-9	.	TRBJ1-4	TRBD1	CASYRQGADGTNEKLFF	TGTGCCAGCTACAGACAGGGGGCAGATGGAACTAATGAAAAACTGTTTTTT
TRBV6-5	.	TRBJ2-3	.	CASAQGQRTDTQYF	TGTGCCAGCGCACAGGGCCAACGCACAGATACGCAGTATTTT
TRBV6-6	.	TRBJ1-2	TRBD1	CASSKAGGNGYTF	TGTGCCAGCAGTAAAGCAGGGGGCAATGGCTACACCTTC
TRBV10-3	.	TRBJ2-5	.	CATARTEETQYF	TGTGCCACCGCGCGGACCGAAGAGACCCAGTACTTC
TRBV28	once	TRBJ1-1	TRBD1	CASSGRGLGTEAFF	TGTGCCAGCAGTGGCAGGGGGCTGGGCACTGAAGCTTTCTTT
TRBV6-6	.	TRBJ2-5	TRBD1	CASRTGGGETQYF	TGTGCCAGCAGGACAGGGGGCGGAGAGACCCAGTACTTC
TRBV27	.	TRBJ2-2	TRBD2	CASSLWVLAGDPGELFF	TGTGCCAGCAGTTTATGGGTACTAGCGGGAGACCCCGGGGAGCTGTTTTTT
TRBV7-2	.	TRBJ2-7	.	CASSLWDYEQYF	TGTGCCAGCAGCTTGTGGGACTACGAGCAGTACTTC
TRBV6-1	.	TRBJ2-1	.	CASSASGSEQFF	TGTGCCAGCAGTGCCAGTGGTAGTGAGCAGTTCTTC
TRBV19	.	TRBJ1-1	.	CASKKTGLRGTEAFF	TGTGCCAGTAAAAAAACAGGGCTTCGGGGCACTGAAGCTTTCTTT
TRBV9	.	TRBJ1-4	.	CASSPDTLNEKLFF	TGTGCCAGCAGCCCCGACACCCTTAATGAAAAACTGTTTTTT
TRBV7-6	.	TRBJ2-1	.	CASSLDPTPSYNEQFF	TGTGCCAGCAGCTTAGATCCAACCCCCTCCTACAATGAGCAGTTCTTC
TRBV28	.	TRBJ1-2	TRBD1	CASSPPGTGNGYTF	TGTGCCAGCAGTCCACCCGGGACAGGGAATGGCTACACCTTC
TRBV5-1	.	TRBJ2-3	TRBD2	CASSWGLAEDTQYF	TGCGCCAGCAGCTGGGGACTAGCGGAAGATACGCAGTATTTT
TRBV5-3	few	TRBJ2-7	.	CARSLSEQYF	TGTGCCAGAAGCTTGTCCGAGCAGTACTTC
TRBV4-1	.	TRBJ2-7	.	CASSQRDGDEQYF	TGCGCCAGCAGCCAGCGGGATGGAGACGAGCAGTACTTC
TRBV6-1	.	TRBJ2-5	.	CASSERLGDKEETQYF	TGTGCCAGCAGTGAAAGGTTGGGGGACAAGGAAGAGACCCAGTACTTC
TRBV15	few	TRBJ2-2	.	CATSTGDRVTGELFF	TGTGCCACCAGCACTGGGGACCGTGTAACCGGGGAGCTGTTTTTT
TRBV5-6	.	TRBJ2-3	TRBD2	CASSLWASGIHNTQYF	TGTGCCAGCAGCTTGTGGGCTAGCGGGATACACAATACGCAGTATTTT
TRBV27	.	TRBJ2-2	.	CASSRTRDAGELFF	TGTGCCAGCAGCCGGACCAGGGACGCCGGGGAGCTGTTTTTT
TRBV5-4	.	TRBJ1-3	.	CASSDGGVGNTIYF	TGTGCCAGCAGTGATGGGGGGGTAGGAAACACCATATATTTT
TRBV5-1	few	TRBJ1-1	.	CASSLSTGLIAEAFF	TGCGCCAGCAGCTTATCGACAGGCTTAATCGCTGAAGCTTTCTTT
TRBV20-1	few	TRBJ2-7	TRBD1	CGTDRTYEQYF	TGCGGCACGGACAGGACCTACGAGCAGTACTTC
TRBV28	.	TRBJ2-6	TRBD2	CASSPRLGSGNLAGANVLTF	TGTGCCAGCAGTCCGCGGTTAGGTAGCGGGAATTTGGCTGGGGCCAACGTCCTGACTTTC
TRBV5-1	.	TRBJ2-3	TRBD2	CASSSPGLAGGTDTQYF	TGCGCCAGCAGCTCCCCGGGACTAGCGGGAGGGACAGATACGCAGTATTTT
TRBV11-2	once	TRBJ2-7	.	CASNADVGLGNF	.
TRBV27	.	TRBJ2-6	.	CASSLGQVLSGANVLTF	TGTGCCAGCAGTTTAGGTCAGGTGCTCTCTGGGGCCAACGTCCTGACTTTC
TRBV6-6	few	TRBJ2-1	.	CASSPPSMDEQFF	TGTGCCAGCAGTCCCCCGTCCATGGATGAGCAGTTCTTC
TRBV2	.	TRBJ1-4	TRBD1	CASSLGGRGGEKLFF	TGTGCCAGCAGTTTGGGAGGCAGGGGGGGTGAAAAACTGTTTTTT
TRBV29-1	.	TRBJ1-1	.	CSVEDRGSSTEAFF	TGCAGCGTTGAAGACAGGGGTTCGAGCACTGAAGCTTTCTTT
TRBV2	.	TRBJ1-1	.	CASSEEWGAFF	TGTGCCAGCAGTGAAGAGTGGGGAGCTTTCTTT
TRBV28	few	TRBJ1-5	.	CASSLTGRNQPQHF	TGTGCCAGCAGTCTAACAGGGAGGAATCAGCCCCAGCATTTT
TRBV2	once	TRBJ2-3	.	CASSGRASHSTDTQYF	TGTGCCAGCAGTGGGAGGGCTAGCCATAGCACAGATACGCAGTATTTT
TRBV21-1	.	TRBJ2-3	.	CASNVMGLGLTDTQYF	TGTGCCAGCAATGTGATGGGACTAGGGCTCACAGATACGCAGTATTTT
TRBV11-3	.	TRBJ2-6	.	CASSLSAGGANVLTF	TGTGCCAGCAGCTTATCAGCGGGCGGGGCCAACGTCCTGACTTTC
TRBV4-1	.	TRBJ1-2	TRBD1	CASSQRKSGTGYGYTF	TGCGCCAGCAGCCAACGAAAATCCGGGACAGGTTATGGCTACACCTTC
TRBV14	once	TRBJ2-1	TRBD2	CASSQGLREGRYNEQFF	TGTGCCAGCAGCCAAGGCTTGCGGGAGGGCCGTTACAATGAGCAGTTCTTC
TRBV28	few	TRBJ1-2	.	CASSLAGLFHYGYTF	TGTGCCAGCAGTCTCGCTGGCCTATTTCACTATGGCTACACCTTC
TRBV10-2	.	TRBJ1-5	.	CASSESKGSNQPQHF	TGCGCCAGCAGTGAGTCCAAGGGTTCCAATCAGCCCCAGCATTTT
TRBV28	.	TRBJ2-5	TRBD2	CASSLYQKRTSGRQTQYF	TGTGCCAGCAGTTTGTACCAGAAAAGGACTAGCGGGAGGCAGACCCAGTACTTC
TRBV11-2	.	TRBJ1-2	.	CASSHEGDGYTF	TGTGCCAGCAGCCATGAGGGAGACGGCTACACCTTC
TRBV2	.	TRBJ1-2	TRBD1	CASAGTGGYGYTF	TGTGCCAGTGCCGGGACAGGGGGTTATGGCTACACCTTC